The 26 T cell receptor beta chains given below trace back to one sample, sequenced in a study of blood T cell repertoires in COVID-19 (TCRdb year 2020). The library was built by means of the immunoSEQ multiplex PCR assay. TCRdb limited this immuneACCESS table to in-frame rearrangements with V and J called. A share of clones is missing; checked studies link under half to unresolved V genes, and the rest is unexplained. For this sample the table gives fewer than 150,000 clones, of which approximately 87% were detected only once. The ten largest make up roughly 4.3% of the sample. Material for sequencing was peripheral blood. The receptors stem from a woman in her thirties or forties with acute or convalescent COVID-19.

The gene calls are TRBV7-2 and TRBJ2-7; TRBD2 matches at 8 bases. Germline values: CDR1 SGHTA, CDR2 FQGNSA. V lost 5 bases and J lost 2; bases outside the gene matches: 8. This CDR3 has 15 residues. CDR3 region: CASSPQAGVPYEQYF. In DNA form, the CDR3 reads TGTGCCAGCAGCCCCCAAGCGGGAGTTCCCTACGAGCAGTACTTC.

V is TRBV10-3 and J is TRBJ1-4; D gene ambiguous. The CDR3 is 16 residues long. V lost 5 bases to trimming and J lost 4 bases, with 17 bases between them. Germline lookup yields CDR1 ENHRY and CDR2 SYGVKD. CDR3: CAISPGGGQSNEKLFF. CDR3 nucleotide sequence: TGTGCCATCAGTCCAGGCGGAGGGCAGAGTAATGAAAAACTGTTTTTT.

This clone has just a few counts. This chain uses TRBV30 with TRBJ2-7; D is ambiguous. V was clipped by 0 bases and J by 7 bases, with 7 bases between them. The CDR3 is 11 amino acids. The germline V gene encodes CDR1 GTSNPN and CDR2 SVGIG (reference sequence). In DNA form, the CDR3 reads TGTGCCTGGAGTGTGGCATGGGAGCAGTACTTC. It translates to CAWSVAWEQYF.

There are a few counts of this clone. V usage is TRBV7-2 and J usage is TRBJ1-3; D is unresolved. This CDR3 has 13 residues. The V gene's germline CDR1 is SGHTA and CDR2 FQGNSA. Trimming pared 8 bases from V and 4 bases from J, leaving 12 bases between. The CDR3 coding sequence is TGTGCCAGCGGCCGGAGCTTCGGAAACACCATATATTTT. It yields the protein CASGRSFGNTIYF.

CDR3 residues: CASSPSQGTSYEQYF. DNA for the CDR3: TGTGCCAGCAGCCCATCACAGGGTACCTCCTACGAGCAGTACTTC. The genes are TRBV7-6 and TRBJ2-7; a weak D match, TRBD1 (6 bases). Trimming left V 5 bases short and J 0 bases short, with 14 bases between. Germline V lookup: CDR1 SGHVS, CDR2 FNYEAQ. This CDR3 is 15 amino acids long.

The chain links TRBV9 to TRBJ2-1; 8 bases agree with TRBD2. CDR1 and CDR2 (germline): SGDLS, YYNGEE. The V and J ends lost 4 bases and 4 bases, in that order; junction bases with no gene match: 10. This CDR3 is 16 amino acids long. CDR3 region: CASSPRTGGGYNEQFF. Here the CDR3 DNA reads TGTGCCAGCAGCCCCCGGACTGGCGGGGGGTACAATGAGCAGTTCTTC.

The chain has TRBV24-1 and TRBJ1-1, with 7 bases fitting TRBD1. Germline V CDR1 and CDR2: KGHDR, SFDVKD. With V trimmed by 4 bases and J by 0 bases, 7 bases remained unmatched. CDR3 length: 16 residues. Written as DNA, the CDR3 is TGTGCCACCAGTGACCCAGGGACAGAGATGAACACTGAAGCTTTCTTT. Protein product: CATSDPGTEMNTEAFF.

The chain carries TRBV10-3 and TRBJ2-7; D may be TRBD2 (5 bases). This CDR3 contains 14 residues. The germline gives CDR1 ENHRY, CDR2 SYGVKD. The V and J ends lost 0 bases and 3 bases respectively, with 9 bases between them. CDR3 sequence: CAISESTGIYEQYF. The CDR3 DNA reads TGTGCCATCAGTGAGTCGACGGGGATCTACGAGCAGTACTTC.

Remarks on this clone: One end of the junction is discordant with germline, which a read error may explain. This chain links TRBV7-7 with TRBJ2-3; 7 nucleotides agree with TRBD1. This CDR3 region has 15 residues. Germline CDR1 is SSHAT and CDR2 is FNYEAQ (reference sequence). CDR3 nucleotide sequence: TGTGCTAGCAGCCCGGGACAGCCACTCACAGATACGCAGTATTTT. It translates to CASSPGQPLTDTQYF.

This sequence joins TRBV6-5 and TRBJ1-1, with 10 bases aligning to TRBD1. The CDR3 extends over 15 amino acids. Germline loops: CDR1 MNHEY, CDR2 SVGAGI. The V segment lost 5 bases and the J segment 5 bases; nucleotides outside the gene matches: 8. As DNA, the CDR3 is TGTGCCAGCAGTCCCCCCCGACAGGGGGCAACTGAAGCTTTCTTT. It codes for CASSPPRQGATEAFF.

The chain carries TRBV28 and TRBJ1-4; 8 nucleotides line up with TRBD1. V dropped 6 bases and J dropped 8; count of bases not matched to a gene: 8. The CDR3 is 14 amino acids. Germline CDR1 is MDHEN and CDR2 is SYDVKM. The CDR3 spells CASRLQGGNEKLFF. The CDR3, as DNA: TGTGCCAGCAGATTACAGGGGGGCAACGAAAAACTGTTTTTT.

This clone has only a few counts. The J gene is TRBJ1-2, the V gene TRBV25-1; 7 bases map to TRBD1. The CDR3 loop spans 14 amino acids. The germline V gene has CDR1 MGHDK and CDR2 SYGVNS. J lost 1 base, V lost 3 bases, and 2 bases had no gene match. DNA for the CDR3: TGTGCCAGCAGTGAGCAGGGGGTTAACTATGGCTACACCTTC. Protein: CASSEQGVNYGYTF.

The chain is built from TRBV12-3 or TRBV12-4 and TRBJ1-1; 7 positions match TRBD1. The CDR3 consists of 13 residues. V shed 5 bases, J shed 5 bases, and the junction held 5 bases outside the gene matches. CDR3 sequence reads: CASSRTGVTEAFF. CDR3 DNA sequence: TGTGCCAGCAGTCGCACAGGGGTTACTGAAGCTTTCTTT.

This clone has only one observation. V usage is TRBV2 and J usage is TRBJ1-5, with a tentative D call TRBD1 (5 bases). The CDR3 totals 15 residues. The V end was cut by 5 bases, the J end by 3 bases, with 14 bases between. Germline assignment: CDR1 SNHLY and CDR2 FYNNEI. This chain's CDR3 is CASSRREGFNQPQHF. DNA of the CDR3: TGTGCCAGCAGTAGGAGGGAGGGGTTCAATCAGCCCCAGCATTTT.

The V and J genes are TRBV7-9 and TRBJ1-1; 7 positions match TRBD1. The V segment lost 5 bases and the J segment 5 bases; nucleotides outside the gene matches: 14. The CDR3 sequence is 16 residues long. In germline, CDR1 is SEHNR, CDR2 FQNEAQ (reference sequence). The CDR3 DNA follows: TGTGCCAGCAGCGACACACTAACCAGGGGGAATACTGAAGCTTTCTTT. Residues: CASSDTLTRGNTEAFF.

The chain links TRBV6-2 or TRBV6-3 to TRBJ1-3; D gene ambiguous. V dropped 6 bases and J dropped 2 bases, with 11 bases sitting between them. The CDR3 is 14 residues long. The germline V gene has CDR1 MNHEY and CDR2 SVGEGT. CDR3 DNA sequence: TGTGCCAGCAGCCTAGAGCGGACTGGAAACACCATATATTTT. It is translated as CASSLERTGNTIYF.

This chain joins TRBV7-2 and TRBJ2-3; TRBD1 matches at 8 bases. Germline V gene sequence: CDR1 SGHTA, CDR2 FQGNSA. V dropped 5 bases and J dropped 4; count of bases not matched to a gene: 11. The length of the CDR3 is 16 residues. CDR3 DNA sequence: TGTGCCAGCAGCCCCCCGACAGGGGTAATTGCAGATACGCAGTATTTT. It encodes CASSPPTGVIADTQYF. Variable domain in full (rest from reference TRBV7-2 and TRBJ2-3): GAGVSQSPSNKVTEKGKDVELRCDPISGHTALYWYRQSLGQGLEFLIYFQGNSAPDKSGLPSDRFSAERTGGSVSTLTIQRTQQEDSAVYLCASSPPTGVIADTQYFGPGTRLTVL.

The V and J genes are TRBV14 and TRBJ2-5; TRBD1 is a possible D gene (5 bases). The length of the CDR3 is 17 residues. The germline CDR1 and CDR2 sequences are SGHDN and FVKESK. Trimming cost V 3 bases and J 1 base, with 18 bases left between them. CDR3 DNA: TGTGCCAGCAGCCAGACCGGAATGACAGATACCCAAGAGACCCAGTACTTC. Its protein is CASSQTGMTDTQETQYF.

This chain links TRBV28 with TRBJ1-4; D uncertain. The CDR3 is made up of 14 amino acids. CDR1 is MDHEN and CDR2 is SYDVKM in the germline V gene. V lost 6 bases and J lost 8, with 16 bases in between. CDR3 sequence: CASSWERGREKLFF. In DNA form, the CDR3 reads TGTGCCAGCAGCTGGGAACGGGGTAGAGAAAAACTGTTTTTT.

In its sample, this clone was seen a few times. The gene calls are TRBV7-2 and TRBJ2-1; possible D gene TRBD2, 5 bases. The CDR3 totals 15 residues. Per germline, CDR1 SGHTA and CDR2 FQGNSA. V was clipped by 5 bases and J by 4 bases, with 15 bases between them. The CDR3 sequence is CASSPGGLTYNEQFF. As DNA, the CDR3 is TGTGCCAGCAGCCCAGGAGGACTTACTTACAATGAGCAGTTCTTC. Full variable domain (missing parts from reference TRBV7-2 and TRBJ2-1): GAGVSQSPSNKVTEKGKDVELRCDPISGHTALYWYRQSLGQGLEFLIYFQGNSAPDKSGLPSDRFSAERTGGSVSTLTIQRTQQEDSAVYLCASSPGGLTYNEQFFGPGTRLTVL.

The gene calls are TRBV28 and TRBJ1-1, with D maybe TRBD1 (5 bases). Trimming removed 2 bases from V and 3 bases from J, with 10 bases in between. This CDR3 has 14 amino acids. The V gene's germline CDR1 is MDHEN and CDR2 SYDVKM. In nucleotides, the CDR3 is TGTGCCAGCAGTTTAACGGGGGTCGACACTGAAGCTTTCTTT. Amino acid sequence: CASSLTGVDTEAFF.

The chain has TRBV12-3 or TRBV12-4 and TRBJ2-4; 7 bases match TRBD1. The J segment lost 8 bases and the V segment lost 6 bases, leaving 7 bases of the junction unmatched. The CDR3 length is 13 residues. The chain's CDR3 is CASSDRVVDIQYF. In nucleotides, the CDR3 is TGTGCCAGCAGCGACAGGGTGGTGGACATTCAGTACTTC.

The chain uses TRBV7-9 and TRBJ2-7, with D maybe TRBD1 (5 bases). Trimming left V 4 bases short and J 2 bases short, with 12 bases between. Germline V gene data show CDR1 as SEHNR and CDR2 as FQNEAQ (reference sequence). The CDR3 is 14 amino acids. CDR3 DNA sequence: TGTGCCAGCAGCTCGGCAGGGAATCCCTACGAGCAGTACTTC. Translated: CASSSAGNPYEQYF.

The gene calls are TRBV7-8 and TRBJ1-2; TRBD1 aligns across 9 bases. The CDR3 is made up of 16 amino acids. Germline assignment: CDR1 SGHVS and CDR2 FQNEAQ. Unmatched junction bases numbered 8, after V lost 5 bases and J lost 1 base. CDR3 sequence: CASSPGQGKGNYGYTF. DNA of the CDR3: TGTGCCAGCAGCCCTGGACAGGGGAAGGGTAACTATGGCTACACCTTC.

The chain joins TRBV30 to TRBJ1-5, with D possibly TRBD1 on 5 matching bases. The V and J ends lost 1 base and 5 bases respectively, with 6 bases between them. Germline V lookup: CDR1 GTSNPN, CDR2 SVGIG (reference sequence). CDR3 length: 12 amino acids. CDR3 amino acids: CAWSAQDQPQHF. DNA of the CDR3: TGTGCCTGGAGTGCACAGGATCAGCCCCAGCATTTT.

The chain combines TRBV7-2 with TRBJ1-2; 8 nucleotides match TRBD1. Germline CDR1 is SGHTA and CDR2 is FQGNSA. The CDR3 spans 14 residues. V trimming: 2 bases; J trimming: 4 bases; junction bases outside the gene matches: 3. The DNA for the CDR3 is TGTGCCAGCAGCTTAAGGACAGGGACCTATGGCTACACCTTC. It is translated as CASSLRTGTYGYTF.